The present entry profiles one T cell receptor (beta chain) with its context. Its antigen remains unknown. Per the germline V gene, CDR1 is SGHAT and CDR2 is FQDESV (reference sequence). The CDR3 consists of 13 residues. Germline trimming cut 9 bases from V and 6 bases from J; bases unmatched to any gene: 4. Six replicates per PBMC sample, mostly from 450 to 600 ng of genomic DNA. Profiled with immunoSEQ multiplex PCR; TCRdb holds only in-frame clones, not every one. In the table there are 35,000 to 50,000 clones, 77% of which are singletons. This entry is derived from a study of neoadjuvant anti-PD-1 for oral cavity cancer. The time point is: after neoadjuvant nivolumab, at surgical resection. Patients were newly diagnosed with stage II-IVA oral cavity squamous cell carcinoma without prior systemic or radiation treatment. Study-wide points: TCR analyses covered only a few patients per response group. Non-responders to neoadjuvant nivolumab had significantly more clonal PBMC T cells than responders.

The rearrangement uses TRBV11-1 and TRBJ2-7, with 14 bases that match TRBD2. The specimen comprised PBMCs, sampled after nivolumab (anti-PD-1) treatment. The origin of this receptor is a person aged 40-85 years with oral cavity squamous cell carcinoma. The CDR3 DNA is TGTGCCAGTAGGACTAGCGGGGGGTCCGAGCAGTACTTC. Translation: CASRTSGGSEQYF.